The 7 T cell receptor beta chains listed next were all sequenced from one sample in a study of prognosis after radiotherapy for stage I lung cancer. Amplicons of TCR beta CDR3 were generated from genomic DNA by two-round multiplex PCR. It was primers specific to each TRBV and TRBJ gene that first-round PCR used. One entry per CDR3 protein results from TCRdb running MiXCR on the multiplex PCR reads. In the table there are some 30,000 distinct CDR3 sequences, around 48% of which are singletons. The specimen comprised PBMCs, sampled before or after stereotactic body radiation therapy (not recorded which). These receptors originate from a donor aged 50 or older with non-small cell lung cancer.

The V and J genes are TRBV6-2 or TRBV6-3 and TRBJ2-2, with 8 bases that match TRBD2. CDR3 size: 15 residues. The trim removed 4 bases at V and 1 base at J, leaving 2 bases unmatched. Looked up from germline, CDR1 is MNHEY and CDR2 is SVGEGT. The CDR3, as DNA: TGTGCCAGCAGTTGGGCGGGGGGGAACACCGGGGAGCTGTTTTTT. This sequence encodes CASSWAGGNTGELFF.

The V and J genes are TRBV11-2 and TRBJ1-3; D uncertain. CDR1 and CDR2 from the germline V gene are SGHAT and FQNNGV. Trimming stripped 0 bases from V and 4 bases from J, with 10 bases between. The CDR3 has 15 amino acids. The CDR3 reads CASSLEGITGNTIYF. In DNA form, the CDR3 reads TGTGCCAGCAGCTTAGAAGGGATAACAGGAAACACCATATATTTT.

This clonotype is classed as medium-sized. V gene TRBV6-1 combines with J gene TRBJ2-2; unclear D gene. The CDR3 runs to 16 residues. Per germline, CDR1 MNHNS and CDR2 SASEGT. V lost 2 bases, J lost 5 bases, and 15 bases lay in between. The CDR3: CASSELPSSWTGELFF. CDR3 nucleotide sequence: TGTGCCAGCAGTGAATTACCGTCAAGTTGGACCGGGGAGCTGTTTTTT.

This sequence joins TRBV6-1 and TRBJ1-3; D may be TRBD1 (5 bases). V lost 6 bases, J lost 4 bases, and 13 bases lay in between. Germline V CDR1 and CDR2: MNHNS, SASEGT. The CDR3 has 14 residues. The CDR3 nucleotides are TGTGCCAGCAGCCAGAGACAGAGAGGAAACACCATATATTTT. Translated: CASSQRQRGNTIYF.

This clonotype was observed many times. The chain links TRBV18 to TRBJ1-4; a possible D gene is TRBD1 (6 bases). Germline V gives CDR1 KGHSH, CDR2 LQKENI. The CDR3 is 16 residues long. V lost 2 bases to trimming and J lost 1 base, with 11 bases between them. Written as DNA, the CDR3 is TGTGCCAGCTCACCAAGGCAAGGGGGAACTAATGAAAAACTGTTTTTT. As protein: CASSPRQGGTNEKLFF.

As concerns this clonotype: The conserved final phenylalanine or tryptophan is absent from the CDR3, which likely points to a read error. The chain combines TRBV5-1 with TRBJ2-3; 7 bases fit TRBD2. Looked up from germline, CDR1 is SGHRS and CDR2 is YFSETQ. This CDR3 has 16 amino acids. Trimming removed 4 bases from V and 6 bases from J; junction bases left unmatched: 14. CDR3 coding DNA: TGCGCCAGCAGCCCTCTAGCGGTAGGGCCCGAGGATACGCAGTATCCT. Encoded protein: CASSPLAVGPEDTQYP.

This clonotype was seen many times. This chain uses TRBV6-1 with TRBJ2-7, with a weak D call TRBD1 (5 bases). V lost 7 bases and J 9 bases, leaving 25 bases between the germline ends. Germline lookup yields CDR1 MNHNS and CDR2 SASEGT. This CDR3 comprises 15 residues. CDR3 residues: CASTPTFAQGYPQYF. As DNA, the CDR3 is TGTGCCAGCACGCCTACGTTCGCTCAGGGTTACCCGCAGTACTTC.